These 19 T cell receptor beta chains came from one sample sequenced in a study of beta chain features in type 1 diabetes. Expressed TCRB transcripts were sequenced, since all the RNA that had been isolated was reverse transcribed. Clones were read by immunoSEQ multiplex PCR, and TCRdb kept only the in-frame ones, dropping some. The data contain roughly 610,000 clones, around 15% of them singletons. The sequenced sample was naive CD4+ T cells from blood. The receptors here all came from a young man in good health.

This clone was seen a few times. This sequence joins TRBV27 and TRBJ2-2; either TRBD1 or TRBD2 may fit D (5 bases each). Trimming stripped 8 bases from V and 4 bases from J, with 17 bases between. The CDR3 is 15 amino acids. Germline V gene data show CDR1 as MNHEY and CDR2 as SMNVEV (reference sequence). The CDR3 bases are TGTGCCAGCGCCCTCGGGGCCGTGGTCACCGGGGAGCTGTTTTTT. Protein sequence: CASALGAVVTGELFF.

This clone has just a few counts. This chain uses TRBV19 with TRBJ2-1, with 8 bases that match TRBD2. The CDR3 extends over 14 amino acids. Germline lookup yields CDR1 LNHDA and CDR2 SQIVND (reference sequence). The V and J ends lost 5 bases and 5 bases, in that order; junction bases with no gene match: 5. The CDR3 nucleotides read TGTGCCAGTAGTCGGGTAGCGGGGAACAATGAGCAGTTCTTC. Translating gives CASSRVAGNNEQFF.

The V call is TRBV10-3, the J call TRBJ1-2; D is unresolved. The CDR3 length is 13 residues. Germline V CDR1 and CDR2: ENHRY, SYGVKD. V was cut by 7 bases and J by 4 bases, with 13 bases left in between. The CDR3 loop is CAITLGFSYGYTF. CDR3 coding DNA: TGTGCCATCACATTGGGATTTAGCTATGGCTACACCTTC.

This clone has more than one count but fewer than ten. This rearrangement joins TRBV10-3 to TRBJ1-5; 8 positions match TRBD1. V was pared by 6 bases and J by 7 bases, with 5 bases of the junction left unmatched. Germline CDR1 reads ENHRY; CDR2 reads SYGVKD. The CDR3 is 13 residues long. This CDR3 is CAIRTGADQPQHF. The CDR3 DNA is TGTGCCATCAGGACAGGGGCGGACCAGCCCCAGCATTTT.

This clone has only a few counts. The gene calls are TRBV4-1 and TRBJ2-5; D not resolved. V lost 4 bases, J lost 2 bases, and 11 bases lay in between. The CDR3 has 14 residues. Germline values: CDR1 MGHRA, CDR2 YSYEKL. The DNA of the CDR3 is TGCGCCAGCAGCCGACGTGGGGAACAAGAGACCCAGTACTTC. It translates to CASSRRGEQETQYF.

This sequence joins TRBV5-6 and TRBJ2-5; 9 bases are shared with TRBD1. The junction had 6 bases not matched to a gene; V was cut back by 5 bases and J by 4 bases. The CDR3 loop spans 14 amino acids. Germline CDR1 reads SGHDT; CDR2 reads YYEEEE. CDR3 bases: TGTGCCAGCAGTCGAACAGGGGGCCCAGAGACCCAGTACTTC. It translates to CASSRTGGPETQYF. Filled out from reference TRBV5-6 and TRBJ2-5, the complete variable domain reads DAGVTQSPTHLIKTRGQQVTLRCSPKSGHDTVSWYQQALGQGPQFIFQYYEEEERQRGNFPDRFSGHQFPNYSSELNVNALLLGDSALYLCASSRTGGPETQYFGPGTRLLVL.

This clone was seen only a few times. The gene calls are TRBV7-2 and TRBJ2-7; tentatively, D is TRBD2 (5 bases). CDR3 length: 16 residues. V lost 0 bases, J lost 0 bases, and 12 bases lay in between. Germline V gene data show CDR1 as SGHTA and CDR2 as FQGNSA. CDR3 amino acids: CASSLAASEGSYEQYF. CDR3 sequence (DNA): TGTGCCAGCAGCTTAGCCGCGTCCGAGGGCTCCTACGAGCAGTACTTC.

This chain joins TRBV19 and TRBJ1-2; D may be TRBD1 (5 bases). With 3 bases removed from V and 8 bases from J, the gap between germline ends came to 13 bases. CDR1 and CDR2 (germline): LNHDA, SQIVND (reference sequence). This CDR3 region has 13 residues. The CDR3 reads CASSIRGGGGYTF. For the CDR3, the DNA is TGTGCCAGTAGTATCCGCGGGGGTGGAGGCTACACCTTC.

This clone was recorded a few times. The chain employs TRBV2 and TRBJ2-2, with D unresolved. Trimming took off 2 bases at V and 1 base at J, with 5 bases between the two ends. The CDR3 consists of 14 residues. CDR1 and CDR2 from the germline V gene are SNHLY and FYNNEI. The CDR3 loop reads CASSERENTGELFF. The CDR3 DNA reads as TGTGCCAGCAGTGAAAGGGAGAACACCGGGGAGCTGTTTTTT.

This clone was seen more than once but under ten times. The chain combines TRBV19 with TRBJ1-4, with D perhaps TRBD1 (5 bases). Between the trimmed V and J ends, which lost 6 bases and 6 bases, there was a span of 20 bases. The germline gives CDR1 LNHDA, CDR2 SQIVND (reference sequence). The length of the CDR3 is 16 residues. This CDR3 is CASSQGQGWTDEKLFF. In DNA form, the CDR3 reads TGTGCCAGTAGCCAGGGTCAGGGTTGGACGGATGAAAAACTGTTTTTT.

This clone has a handful of counts. This rearrangement joins TRBV7-6 to TRBJ1-2; tentative D call: TRBD1 (5 bases). Trimming removed 5 bases from V and 8 bases from J, with 21 bases in between. The germline V gene encodes CDR1 SGHVS and CDR2 FNYEAQ. The CDR3 is made up of 15 amino acids. The CDR3 is CASSVQQDPAGGYTF. CDR3 DNA sequence: TGTGCCAGCAGCGTACAACAGGATCCCGCGGGGGGCTACACCTTC.

A few counts support this clone. The CDR3 coding sequence is TGTGCCAGCAGTGATTCCCGCTACACCTTC. It is translated as CASSDSRYTF. The chain joins TRBV6-1 to TRBJ1-2; D unclear. The CDR3 sequence is 10 residues long. Between the trimmed V and J ends, which lost 3 bases and 9 bases, there was a span of 5 bases. CDR1 is MNHNS, CDR2 SASEGT, per germline.

Only a few counts were recorded for this clone. The chain links TRBV28 to TRBJ2-5, with D perhaps matching TRBD2 (6 bases). This CDR3 spans 14 amino acids. The germline V and J ends were trimmed by 1 base and 7 bases, with 13 bases remaining between them. Germline V CDR1 and CDR2: MDHEN, SYDVKM. CDR3: CASSLFGGITTQYF. For the CDR3, the DNA is TGTGCCAGCAGTTTATTTGGGGGGATTACGACCCAGTACTTC.

This chain connects TRBV18 to TRBJ1-1; 7 bases match TRBD1. CDR3 length: 14 residues. Germline CDR1 and CDR2: KGHSH and LQKENI. J lost 1 base, V lost 5 bases, and 4 bases had no gene match. DNA of the CDR3: TGTGCCAGCTCATACTACAGGGGGAACACTGAAGCTTTCTTT. This sequence encodes CASSYYRGNTEAFF.

V gene TRBV10-3 combines with J gene TRBJ1-2, with D perhaps matching TRBD1 (5 bases). The germline V and J ends were trimmed by 3 bases and 5 bases, with 25 bases remaining between them. Germline CDR1 reads ENHRY; CDR2 reads SYGVKD. This CDR3 is 18 amino acids long. In DNA, the CDR3 is TGTGCCATCAGTGAATTTGCGAAGATAAGGGACCGAGGATATGGCTACACCTTC. Amino acids: CAISEFAKIRDRGYGYTF.

The chain employs TRBV5-1 and TRBJ2-2; 9 bases agree with TRBD1. Germline lookup yields CDR1 SGHRS and CDR2 YFSETQ. The CDR3 has 15 residues. V was pared by 3 bases and J by 3 bases, with 3 bases of the junction left unmatched. The CDR3 region has the DNA TGCGCCAGCAGCTGGCGGACAGGGGACACCGGGGAGCTGTTTTTT. Residues: CASSWRTGDTGELFF. The variable domain in full, completed from reference TRBV5-1 and TRBJ2-2, reads KAGVTQTPRYLIKTRGQQVTLSCSPISGHRSVSWYQQTPGQGLQFLFEYFSETQRNKGNFPGRFSGRQFSNSRSEMNVSTLELGDSALYLCASSWRTGDTGELFFGEGSRLTVL.

Only one count was recorded for this clone. The V call is TRBV29-1, the J call TRBJ1-1; D might be TRBD1 (6 bases). Trimming removed 8 bases at V and 1 base at J, with 11 bases between. Germline V gives CDR1 SQVTM, CDR2 ANQGSEA. CDR3 size: 12 residues. This CDR3 reads CSSGTPNTEAFF. CDR3 DNA: TGCAGCTCCGGGACACCGAACACTGAAGCTTTCTTT.

The CDR3 reads CASSQEVRNQPQHF. DNA for the CDR3: TGCGCCAGCAGCCAAGAGGTGAGGAATCAGCCCCAGCATTTT. The rearrangement joins TRBV4-3 to TRBJ1-5; D not certain. This CDR3 is built from 14 residues. V lost 0 bases and J 4 bases, leaving 7 bases between the germline ends. CDR1 is LGHNA, CDR2 YSLEER, per germline.

This clone appeared a few times. The chain employs TRBV2 and TRBJ1-5, with TRBD1 matching over 7 bases. Germline V CDR1 and CDR2: SNHLY, FYNNEI. The V and J ends lost 5 bases and 1 base, in that order; junction bases with no gene match: 5. The CDR3 totals 15 residues. The CDR3 DNA reads as TGTGCCAGCAGTCAGCAGGGGGAGAGCAATCAGCCCCAGCATTTT. This sequence encodes CASSQQGESNQPQHF.